Presented here are 27 T cell receptor beta chains from one specimen sequenced in a study of T-cell memory formation after mild COVID-19. MiXCR was run by TCRdb on the 5' RACE reads, yielding one entry per CDR3 protein. The data hold some 120,000 distinct CDR3 sequences, with about 17% observed a single time. Sequenced sample: PBMCs or a T cell subset sorted from them (not recorded which). These receptors originate from a man between 18 and 29 years old who had mild COVID-19 (a few samples of this study predate the infection). Cell type and time point are not known.

This chain joins TRBV4-1 and TRBJ2-3; perhaps D is TRBD1 or TRBD2 (6 bases each). V was clipped by 4 bases and J by 0 bases, with 14 bases between them. In germline, CDR1 is MGHRA, CDR2 YSYEKL. The CDR3 is 16 amino acids. The CDR3 reads CASSPLGGLSTDTQYF. The CDR3 DNA reads TGCGCCAGCAGCCCTCTAGGGGGGCTAAGCACAGATACGCAGTATTTT.

The chain uses TRBV7-9 and TRBJ2-5, with D possibly matching TRBD2 (6 bases). The CDR3 spans 14 residues. With 4 bases removed from V and 2 bases from J, the gap between germline ends came to 11 bases. The germline CDR1 and CDR2 sequences are SEHNR and FQNEAQ (reference sequence). In nucleotides, the CDR3 is TGTGCCAGCAGCTCCGCGGGGTGGCAAGAGACCCAGTACTTC. Protein sequence: CASSSAGWQETQYF.

V is TRBV2 and J is TRBJ2-3; D is unresolved. The V gene's germline CDR1 is SNHLY and CDR2 FYNNEI. Between the trimmed V and J ends, which lost 6 bases and 0 bases, there was a span of 10 bases. The CDR3 is 14 amino acids. The CDR3 DNA sequence: TGTGCCAGCAGCGTGGGGAAGAGCACAGATACGCAGTATTTT. Translating gives CASSVGKSTDTQYF.

This clonotype occurred a few times. This CDR3 reads CASSFYGEEKLFF. CDR3 DNA: TGTGCCAGCAGCTTCTACGGGGAGGAAAAACTGTTTTTT. The chain employs TRBV7-9 and TRBJ1-4; D remains ambiguous. Trimming took off 3 bases at V and 8 bases at J, with 10 bases between the two ends. The CDR3 runs to 13 residues. The germline V gene encodes CDR1 SEHNR and CDR2 FQNEAQ (reference sequence).

The V and J genes are TRBV12-5 and TRBJ2-1; D remains ambiguous. The V gene lost 6 bases and the J gene lost 9 bases, with 21 bases spanning the gap. Germline CDR1 and CDR2: LGHNT and FRNRAP. There are 15 residues in the CDR3. CDR3 in amino acids: CASGAQGSGFTEQFF. For the CDR3, the DNA is TGTGCTAGTGGGGCCCAAGGGTCGGGCTTCACTGAGCAGTTCTTC.

The chain has TRBV6-5 and TRBJ1-2, with TRBD1 as a possible D gene (6 bases). The CDR3 is 13 amino acids. With 4 bases removed from V and 8 bases from J, the gap between germline ends came to 14 bases. Germline CDR1 MNHEY, CDR2 SVGAGI. The CDR3 region is CASSFPGGLGYTF. CDR3 sequence (DNA): TGTGCCAGCAGTTTCCCGGGGGGGCTGGGCTACACCTTC.

This clonotype was picked up a small number of times. The rearrangement uses TRBV11-3 and TRBJ2-1, with 9 bases that match TRBD2. The CDR3 loop spans 20 amino acids. V shed 5 bases and J 7 bases; nucleotides not matched to a gene: 24. Germline values: CDR1 SGHNT, CDR2 YENEEA. CDR3 protein: CASSQPKKRWLAGGTNEQFF. In DNA, the CDR3 is TGTGCCAGCAGCCAGCCCAAAAAGAGATGGTTGGCGGGGGGGACAAATGAGCAGTTCTTC.

V and J are TRBV12-3 or TRBV12-4 and TRBJ1-1, with 7 bases fitting TRBD1. Unmatched junction bases numbered 9, after V lost 5 bases and J lost 0 bases. The CDR3 contains 16 residues. CDR3 protein: CASSRQGPAVNTEAFF. The CDR3 DNA follows: TGTGCCAGCAGTAGACAGGGTCCTGCGGTGAACACTGAAGCTTTCTTT.

The V call is TRBV12-3 or TRBV12-4, the J call TRBJ1-1, with TRBD1 matching over 11 bases. This CDR3 is built from 15 residues. With 1 base clipped from V and 4 bases from J, the junction kept 2 bases outside the gene matches. CDR3 protein: CASSLVGTGGTEAFF. As DNA, the CDR3 is TGTGCCAGCAGTTTAGTAGGGACAGGGGGCACTGAAGCTTTCTTT.

The chain couples TRBV3-1 to TRBJ2-1; possible D gene TRBD2, 6 bases. Germline V lookup: CDR1 LGHDT, CDR2 YNNKEL (reference sequence). This CDR3 has 14 residues. V lost 1 base and J lost 4, with 8 bases in between. DNA for the CDR3: TGTGCCAGCAGCCAAGGGGGGGTATACAATGAGCAGTTCTTC. This translates into CASSQGGVYNEQFF.

This chain joins TRBV7-9 and TRBJ1-1, with 12 bases matching TRBD1. V lost 8 bases to trimming and J lost 5 bases; unmatched junction nucleotides: 12. CDR3 size: 16 residues. The V gene's germline CDR1 is SEHNR and CDR2 FQNEAQ (reference sequence). The CDR3, as DNA: TGTGCCAGCTATCGGGACAGGGGGCACGTAGGAACTGAAGCTTTCTTT. This codes for CASYRDRGHVGTEAFF.

This rearrangement joins TRBV5-4 to TRBJ2-5; D is unclear. The CDR3 is made up of 14 amino acids. V was pared by 1 base and J by 6 bases, with 13 bases between. The germline CDR1 and CDR2 sequences are SGHNT and YYREEE (reference sequence). CDR3 amino acids: CASSLPQDRKTQYF. The CDR3 nucleotides read TGTGCCAGCAGCTTGCCGCAGGATAGGAAGACCCAGTACTTC.

This clonotype has more than one count but fewer than ten. The genes are TRBV7-8 and TRBJ2-1, with D perhaps given as TRBD1 or TRBD2 (5 bases each). The length of the CDR3 is 16 residues. V lost 5 bases to trimming and J lost 7 bases, with 21 bases between them. Germline V gene lookup returns CDR1 SGHVS and CDR2 FQNEAQ. CDR3 sequence (DNA): TGTGCCAGCAGCCTTATTCGAGGGGCAATAGGTAATGAGCAGTTCTTC. It yields the protein CASSLIRGAIGNEQFF.

This sequence joins TRBV12-3 or TRBV12-4 and TRBJ2-5; 7 bases fit TRBD1. With V trimmed by 6 bases and J by 2 bases, 3 bases remained unmatched. This CDR3 contains 13 residues. The CDR3 region is CASRRGQQETQYF. The CDR3 DNA is TGTGCCAGCAGGAGGGGACAGCAAGAGACCCAGTACTTC.

The chain couples TRBV7-2 to TRBJ2-7, with 7 positions matching TRBD1. The trim removed 5 bases at V and 6 bases at J, leaving 13 bases unmatched. The CDR3 length is 15 residues. Germline V gives CDR1 SGHTA, CDR2 FQGNSA. In nucleotides, the CDR3 is TGTGCCAGCAGCCCGGACGGGACAGACCTACGCGAGCAGTACTTC. As protein: CASSPDGTDLREQYF.

This clonotype was counted between two and nine times. The rearrangement uses TRBV12-3 or TRBV12-4 and TRBJ2-3; a weak D match, TRBD2 (6 bases). The V gene lost 3 bases and the J gene lost 0 bases, with 13 bases spanning the gap. CDR3 length: 16 amino acids. The CDR3 DNA reads TGTGCCAGCAGTTTTGTGGGGGGATCTAGCACAGATACGCAGTATTTT. It translates to CASSFVGGSSTDTQYF.

This rearrangement joins TRBV9 to TRBJ2-5, with a weak D call TRBD2 (6 bases). The CDR3 consists of 14 residues. Deletions cut 0 bases from V and 5 bases from J, with 11 bases between. Germline CDR1 reads SGDLS; CDR2 reads YYNGEE. CDR3 DNA sequence: TGTGCCAGCAGCGTAGCATCGGGGGAGGAGACCCAGTACTTC. Protein product: CASSVASGEETQYF. The whole variable domain, filled in from reference TRBV9 and TRBJ2-5, reads DSGVTQTPKHLITATGQRVTLRCSPRSGDLSVYWYQQSLDQGLQFLIQYYNGEERAKGNILERFSAQQFPDLHSELNLSSLELGDSALYFCASSVASGEETQYFGPGTRLLVL.

The chain uses TRBV12-3 or TRBV12-4 and TRBJ2-5, with D perhaps assigned TRBD1 or TRBD2 (5 bases each). V dropped 3 bases and J dropped 8 bases, with 10 bases sitting between them. The CDR3 covers 12 residues. The CDR3, as DNA: TGTGCCAGCAGTTTGGGGGTTGGCACCCAGTACTTC. This translates into CASSLGVGTQYF.

This clonotype appeared a few times. The V call is TRBV20-1, the J call TRBJ1-2; the match to TRBD1 covers 8 bases. Trimming at V came to 0 bases and at J to 4 bases, leaving 16 bases not matched to a gene. Germline CDR1 and CDR2: DFQATT and SNEGSKA (reference sequence). This CDR3 comprises 18 residues. For the CDR3, the DNA is TGCAGTGCTAGAGATCTTGAGCTACAGGGGGTACTTGGCTATGGCTACACCTTC. Translating gives CSARDLELQGVLGYGYTF.

This clonotype was found a few times. V gene TRBV7-9 combines with J gene TRBJ2-5; 10 bases fit TRBD1. Germline V gene data show CDR1 as SEHNR and CDR2 as FQNEAQ (reference sequence). V lost 5 bases, J lost 3 bases, and 9 bases stayed unmatched. The CDR3 runs to 16 residues. CDR3 DNA: TGTGCCAGCAGCCCAGGTCCCGGGACAGGGGAAGAGACCCAGTACTTC. It yields the protein CASSPGPGTGEETQYF.

This clonotype was seen only a few times. The rearrangement joins TRBV3-1 to TRBJ2-5, with D tentatively TRBD2 (6 bases). Germline loops: CDR1 LGHDT, CDR2 YNNKEL (reference sequence). Trimming removed 2 bases at V and 5 bases at J, with 12 bases between. This CDR3 spans 14 amino acids. CDR3 DNA sequence: TGTGCCAGCAGCCAACGCGGGGCAGGGGAGACCCAGTACTTC. It yields the protein CASSQRGAGETQYF.

This clonotype was detected many times. CDR3 DNA: TGTGCCAGCAGCTTGACAGGGGGCGGCGAGCAGTACGTC. It is translated as CASSLTGGGEQYV. The chain is built from TRBV5-5 and TRBJ2-7; the match to TRBD1 covers 9 bases. The V segment lost 1 base and the J segment 6 bases; nucleotides outside the gene matches: 2. CDR3 length: 13 residues. Looked up from germline, CDR1 is SGHKS and CDR2 is YYEKEE (reference sequence).

This clonotype was recorded a few times. The gene calls are TRBV5-1 and TRBJ2-3; TRBD2 is a possible D gene (5 bases). V was clipped by 3 bases and J by 1 base, with 12 bases between them. Germline loops: CDR1 SGHRS, CDR2 YFSETQ. CDR3 length: 15 residues. CDR3 residues: CASSSGGLRTDTQYF. The CDR3 nucleotides read TGCGCCAGCAGCTCTGGAGGACTCCGCACAGATACGCAGTATTTT.

The gene calls are TRBV29-1 and TRBJ2-1; D tentatively reads TRBD1 or TRBD2 (6 bases each). V was shortened by 2 bases and J by 2 bases, with 10 bases between the two germline ends. Germline values: CDR1 SQVTM, CDR2 ANQGSEA. The CDR3 covers 14 residues. The CDR3, as DNA: TGCAGCGTTGAACCTGGGGGGCCCTACAATGAGCAGTTCTTC. It specifies CSVEPGGPYNEQFF.

This clonotype has more than one count but fewer than ten. The chain has TRBV10-1 and TRBJ1-2, with TRBD1 identical over 9 bases. The CDR3 is 14 residues long. The junction had 13 bases not matched to a gene; V was cut back by 9 bases and J by 8 bases. Germline loops: CDR1 WNHNN, CDR2 SYGVQD (reference sequence). This CDR3 reads CASSSGQGSWGYTF. Here the CDR3 DNA reads TGCGCCAGTAGTTCGGGACAGGGATCGTGGGGCTACACCTTC.

This clonotype came up a few times. The V gene is TRBV6-5, the J gene TRBJ1-2; possible D gene TRBD1, 5 bases. This CDR3 spans 14 amino acids. V lost 7 bases and J lost 8, with 20 bases in between. CDR1 MNHEY and CDR2 SVGAGI come from the germline V gene. CDR3 sequence (DNA): TGTGCCAGCACTTCAAGCCCGGACACCCGGGGCTACACCTTC. Protein sequence: CASTSSPDTRGYTF.

CDR3 DNA sequence: TGTGCCAGCAGCGCCCAGGTACCCGGGCAGTTCTTC. Translation gives CASSAQVPGQFF. The rearrangement links TRBV11-1 to TRBJ2-1; no reliable D call. In germline, CDR1 is SGHAT, CDR2 FQDESV (reference sequence). The CDR3 has 12 amino acids. V was clipped by 5 bases and J by 12 bases, with 14 bases between them. Variable domain in full (rest from reference TRBV11-1 and TRBJ2-1): EAEVAQSPRYKITEKSQAVAFWCDPISGHATLYWYRQILGQGPELLVQFQDESVVDDSQLPKDRFSAERLKGVDSTLKIQPAELGDSAMYLCASSAQVPGQFFGPGTRLTVL.